The T cell receptor beta chain under discussion was sequenced for a study of blood T cells in healthy people across ages. Whole-study context: Every two T cells gave about one barcoded beta molecule via template switching. Study outcomes and limitations: Older age went with lower TCR beta diversity per million T cells, in a roughly linear way. Aged donors had fewer naive CD4+ cells and lower diversity than long-lived donors.

Details on this clonotype: The antigen is not known.

A second PCR, run for roughly 6 to 11 cycles, used a sample-barcoded 5' primer plus a J-beta primer mix. TCRdb used MiXCR to reprocess the 5' RACE reads, holding one entry per CDR3 protein. The sample shows over 1,200,000 distinct CDR3 sequences, 55% to 75% of them seen only once. Germline CDR1 SEHNR, CDR2 FQNEAQ (reference sequence). The CDR3 is 16 residues long. The ends lost 5 bases at V and 8 bases at J; junction bases unmatched: 11. The clonotype was recovered from a man between 18 and 29 years old in good health. What was sequenced was blood. The chain couples TRBV7-9 to TRBJ1-5; TRBD1 matches 11 bases. The CDR3 protein is CASSESGTGGAEPQHF. The CDR3 DNA follows: TGTGCCAGCAGCGAATCCGGGACAGGGGGGGCTGAGCCCCAGCATTTT.